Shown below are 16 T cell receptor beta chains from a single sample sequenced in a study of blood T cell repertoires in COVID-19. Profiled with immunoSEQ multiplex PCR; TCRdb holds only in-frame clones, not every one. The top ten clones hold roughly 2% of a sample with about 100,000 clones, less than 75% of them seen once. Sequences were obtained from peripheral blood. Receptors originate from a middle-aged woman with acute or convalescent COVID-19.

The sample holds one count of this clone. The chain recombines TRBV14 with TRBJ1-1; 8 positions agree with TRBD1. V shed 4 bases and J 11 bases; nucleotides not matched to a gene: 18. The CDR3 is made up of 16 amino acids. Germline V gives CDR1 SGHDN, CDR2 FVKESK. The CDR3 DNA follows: TGTGCCAGCAGCCCAGCCCTAGAACAGGGGGAAATCAAGGCTTTCTTT. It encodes CASSPALEQGEIKAFF.

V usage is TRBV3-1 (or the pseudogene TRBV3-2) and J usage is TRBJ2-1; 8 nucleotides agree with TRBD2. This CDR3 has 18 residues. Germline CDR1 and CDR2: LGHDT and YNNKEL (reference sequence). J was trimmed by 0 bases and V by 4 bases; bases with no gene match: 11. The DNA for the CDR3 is TGTGCCAGCAGCCCTTCCCCTACTAGCGGAAACTCCTACAATGAGCAGTTCTTC. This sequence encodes CASSPSPTSGNSYNEQFF.

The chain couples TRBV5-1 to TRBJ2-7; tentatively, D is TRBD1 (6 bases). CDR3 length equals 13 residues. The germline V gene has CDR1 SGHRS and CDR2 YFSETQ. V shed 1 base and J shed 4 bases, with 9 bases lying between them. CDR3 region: CASSLSGQYEQYF. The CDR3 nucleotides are TGCGCCAGCAGCTTGTCCGGACAGTACGAGCAGTACTTC. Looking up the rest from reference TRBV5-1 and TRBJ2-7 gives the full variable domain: KAGVTQTPRYLIKTRGQQVTLSCSPISGHRSVSWYQQTPGQGLQFLFEYFSETQRNKGNFPGRFSGRQFSNSRSEMNVSTLELGDSALYLCASSLSGQYEQYFGPGTRLTVT.

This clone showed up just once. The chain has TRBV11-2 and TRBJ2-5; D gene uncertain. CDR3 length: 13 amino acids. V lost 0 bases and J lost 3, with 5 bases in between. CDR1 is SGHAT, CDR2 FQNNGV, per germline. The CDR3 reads CASSLEPEETQYF. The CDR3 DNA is TGTGCCAGCAGCTTAGAGCCGGAAGAGACCCAGTACTTC.

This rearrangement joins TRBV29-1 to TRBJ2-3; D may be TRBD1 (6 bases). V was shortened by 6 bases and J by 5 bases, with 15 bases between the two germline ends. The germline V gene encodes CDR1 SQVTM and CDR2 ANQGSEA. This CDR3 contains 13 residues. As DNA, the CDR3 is TGCAGCGTCAATTGGGGGCGAGGAGATACGCAGTATTTT. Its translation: CSVNWGRGDTQYF.

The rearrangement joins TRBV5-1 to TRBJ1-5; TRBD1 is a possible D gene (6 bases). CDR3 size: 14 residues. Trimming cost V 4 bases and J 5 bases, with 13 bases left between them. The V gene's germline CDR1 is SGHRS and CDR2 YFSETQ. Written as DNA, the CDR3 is TGCGCCAGCAGCATCGGGACACACGATCAGCCCCAGCATTTT. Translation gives CASSIGTHDQPQHF.

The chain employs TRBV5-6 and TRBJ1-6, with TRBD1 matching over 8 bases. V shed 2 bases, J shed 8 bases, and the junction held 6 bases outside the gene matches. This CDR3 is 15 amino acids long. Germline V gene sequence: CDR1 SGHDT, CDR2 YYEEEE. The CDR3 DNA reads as TGTGCCAGCAGCTTCCGGGACAGGTGGGATTCACCCCTCCACTTT. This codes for CASSFRDRWDSPLHF. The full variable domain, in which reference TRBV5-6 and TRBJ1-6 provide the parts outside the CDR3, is DAGVTQSPTHLIKTRGQQVTLRCSPKSGHDTVSWYQQALGQGPQFIFQYYEEEERQRGNFPDRFSGHQFPNYSSELNVNALLLGDSALYLCASSFRDRWDSPLHFGNGTRLTVT.

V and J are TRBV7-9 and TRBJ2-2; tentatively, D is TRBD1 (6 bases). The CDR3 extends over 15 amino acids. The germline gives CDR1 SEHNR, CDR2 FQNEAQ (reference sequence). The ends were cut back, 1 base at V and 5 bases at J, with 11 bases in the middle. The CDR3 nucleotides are TGTGCCAGCAGCTTAGGGACAGTAGTTACCGGGGAGCTGTTTTTT. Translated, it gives CASSLGTVVTGELFF.

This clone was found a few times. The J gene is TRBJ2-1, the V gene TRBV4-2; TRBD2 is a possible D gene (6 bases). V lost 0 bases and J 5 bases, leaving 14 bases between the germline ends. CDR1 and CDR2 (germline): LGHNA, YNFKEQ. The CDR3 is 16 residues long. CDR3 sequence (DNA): TGTGCCAGCAGCCAAGATTTAACGGGAGTTAACAATGAGCAGTTCTTC. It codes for CASSQDLTGVNNEQFF.

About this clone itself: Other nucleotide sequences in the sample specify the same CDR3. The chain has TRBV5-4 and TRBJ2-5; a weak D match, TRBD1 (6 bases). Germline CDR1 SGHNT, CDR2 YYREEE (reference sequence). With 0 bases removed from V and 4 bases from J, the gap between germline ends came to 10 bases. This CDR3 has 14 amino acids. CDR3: CASSLEGGRETQYF. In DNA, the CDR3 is TGTGCCAGCAGCTTGGAAGGGGGTCGAGAGACCCAGTACTTC.

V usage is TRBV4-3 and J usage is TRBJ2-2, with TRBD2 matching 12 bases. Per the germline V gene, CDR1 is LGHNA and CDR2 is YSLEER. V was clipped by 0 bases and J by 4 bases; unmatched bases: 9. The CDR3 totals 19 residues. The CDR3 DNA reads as TGCGCCAGCAGCCAAGATCCTCCGGGACTAGCGGGTTTCACCGGGGAGCTGTTTTTT. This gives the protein CASSQDPPGLAGFTGELFF.

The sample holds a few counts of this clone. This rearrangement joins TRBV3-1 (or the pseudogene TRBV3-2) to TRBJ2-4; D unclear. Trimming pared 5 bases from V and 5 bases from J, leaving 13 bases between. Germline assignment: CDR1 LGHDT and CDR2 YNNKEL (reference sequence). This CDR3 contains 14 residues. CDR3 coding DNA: TGTGCCAGCAGCAGTGACATCCACCAAAACATTCAGTACTTC. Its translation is CASSSDIHQNIQYF.

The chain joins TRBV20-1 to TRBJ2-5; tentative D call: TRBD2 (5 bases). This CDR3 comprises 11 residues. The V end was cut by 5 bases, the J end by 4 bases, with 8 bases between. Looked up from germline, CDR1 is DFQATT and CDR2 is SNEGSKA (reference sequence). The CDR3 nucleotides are TGCAGTGCTGGGGAGCCAGAGACCCAGTACTTC. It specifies CSAGEPETQYF.

This chain's CDR3 is CASSRGQGSRETQYF. CDR3 in DNA: TGTGCCAGCAGCCGTGGACAGGGCTCTCGAGAGACCCAGTACTTC. V is TRBV6-5 and J is TRBJ2-5, with 8 positions matching TRBD1. V shed 6 bases, J shed 4 bases, and the junction held 10 bases outside the gene matches. The CDR3 spans 15 residues. CDR1 and CDR2 from the germline V gene are MNHEY and SVGAGI.

For the CDR3, the DNA is TGTGCCTGGAGTCCCCGGGGCAGGGGGAACACCGGGGAGCTGTTTTTT. Translated, it gives CAWSPRGRGNTGELFF. The chain has TRBV30 and TRBJ2-2, with D maybe TRBD1 (6 bases). The V end was cut by 2 bases, the J end by 1 base, with 14 bases between. The germline CDR1 and CDR2 sequences are GTSNPN and SVGIG (reference sequence). The CDR3 consists of 16 residues.

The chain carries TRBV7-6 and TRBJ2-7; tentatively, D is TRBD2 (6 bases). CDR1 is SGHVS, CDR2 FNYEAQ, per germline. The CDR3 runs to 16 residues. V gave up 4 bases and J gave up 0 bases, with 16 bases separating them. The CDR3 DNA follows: TGTGCCAGCAGCTCGCGGCGGGGAAATAGCTCCTACGAGCAGTACTTC. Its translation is CASSSRRGNSSYEQYF.